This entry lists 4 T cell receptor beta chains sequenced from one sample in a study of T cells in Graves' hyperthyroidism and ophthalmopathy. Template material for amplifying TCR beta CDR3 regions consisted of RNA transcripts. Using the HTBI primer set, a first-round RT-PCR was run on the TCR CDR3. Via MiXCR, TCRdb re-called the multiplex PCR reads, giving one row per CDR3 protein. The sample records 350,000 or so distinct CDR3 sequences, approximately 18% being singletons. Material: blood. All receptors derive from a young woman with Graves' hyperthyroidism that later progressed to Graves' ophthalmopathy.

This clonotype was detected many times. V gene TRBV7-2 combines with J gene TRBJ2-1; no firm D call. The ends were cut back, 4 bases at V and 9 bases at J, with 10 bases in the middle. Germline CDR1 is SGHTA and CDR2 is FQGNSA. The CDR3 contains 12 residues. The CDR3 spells CASSSPWFEQFF. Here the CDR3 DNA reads TGTGCCAGCAGCTCCCCGTGGTTTGAGCAGTTCTTC.

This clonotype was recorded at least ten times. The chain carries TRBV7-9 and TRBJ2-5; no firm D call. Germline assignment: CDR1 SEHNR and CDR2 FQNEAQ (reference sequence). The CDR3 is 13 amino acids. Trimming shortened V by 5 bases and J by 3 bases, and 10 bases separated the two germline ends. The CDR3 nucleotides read TGTGCCAGCAGCGAGGACGCCGAAGAGACCCAGTACTTC. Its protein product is CASSEDAEETQYF.

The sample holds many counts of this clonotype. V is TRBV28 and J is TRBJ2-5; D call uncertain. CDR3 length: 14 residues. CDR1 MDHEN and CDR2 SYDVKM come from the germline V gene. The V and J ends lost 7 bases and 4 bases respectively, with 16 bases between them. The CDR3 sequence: CASNYGETSETQYF. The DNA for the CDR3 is TGTGCCAGCAATTACGGAGAAACGTCAGAGACCCAGTACTTC.

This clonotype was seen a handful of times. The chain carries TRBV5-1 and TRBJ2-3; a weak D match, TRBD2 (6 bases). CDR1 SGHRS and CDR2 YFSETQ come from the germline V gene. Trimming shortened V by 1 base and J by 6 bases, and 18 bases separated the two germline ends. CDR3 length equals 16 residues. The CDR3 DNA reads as TGCGCCAGCAGCTTGAGAGTTTCGGGAGCTTCGGATACGCAGTATTTT. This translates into CASSLRVSGASDTQYF.